This T cell receptor beta chain was sequenced for a study of shared clonotypes between healthy human individuals. Overall study context: Donors, aged 18 to 49, were a couple of women and a few men.

Points on this clone: The sample carries other DNA sequences with the same CDR3.

Profiled with immunoSEQ multiplex PCR; TCRdb holds only in-frame clones, not every one. There are some 1,900,000 clones in the sample; about 95% occur only once, and more than 0.9% lies in the top ten. This CDR3 is 13 amino acids long. V was cut by 0 bases and J by 2 bases, with 5 bases left in between. Germline-derived CDR1 and CDR2 are SGHKS and YYEKEE (reference sequence). Naive CD8 populations comprised CD45RO-negative cells positively selected for CCR7, excluding terminally differentiated effector memory CD45RA+ cells. Healthy and HIV-negative, the adult donors had no recent acute infections or vaccinations.

The material sequenced was naive CD8+ T cells sorted from blood. The chain recombines TRBV5-5 with TRBJ1-1, with D unresolved. The receptor was derived from a man aged 18 to 30 in good health. The DNA for the CDR3 is TGTGCCAGCAGCTTGGCCGTAAACACTGAAGCTTTCTTT. This gives the protein CASSLAVNTEAFF.